Listed below are T cell receptor beta chains from one sample, sequenced in a study of T cell responses to AZD1222 COVID-19 vaccine. Some clones are missing from TCRdb's copy, which holds only in-frame ones; the method was immunoSEQ multiplex PCR. The sample contains tens of thousands of clones, more than 80% of which appear only once. This sample comprised peripheral blood, obtained on day 0 of AZD1222 vaccination. These receptors originate from an adult in good health. Each CDR3 is given with its conserved first and last residue. The D gene is left open where the match is weak. Size is omitted from some rows. Given values are once, few, many or a class for expanded clones.

v_gene,j_gene,abundance,d_gene,CDR3nt,CDR3aa
TRBV30,TRBJ2-3,-,-,TGTGCCTGGAGAACCGGAGCAGATACGCAGTATTTT,CAWRTGADTQYF
TRBV6-6,TRBJ1-4,-,TRBD1,TGTGCCAGCAGCGCCCGGGACAGAGCAACTAATGAAAAACTGTTTTTT,CASSARDRATNEKLFF
TRBV7-9,TRBJ2-5,-,TRBD1,TGTGCCAGCAGCTTGGGACAGGTAAAAGAGACCCAGTACTTC,CASSLGQVKETQYF
TRBV5-1,TRBJ2-7,-,TRBD2,TGCGCCAGCAGCTTGGGAAGCGGGGGAAGCTCCTACGAGCAGTACTTC,CASSLGSGGSSYEQYF
TRBV27,TRBJ1-2,-,-,TGTGCCAGCATCCTAGTGACTGGCTACACCTTC,CASILVTGYTF
TRBV5-6,TRBJ2-7,few,-,TGTGCCAGCAGTCATGGACGGCTTGAGCAGCAGTACTTC,CASSHGRLEQQYF
TRBV28,TRBJ1-2,few,-,TGTGCCAGCAGTTTGTACGGACTAGGCTATGGCTACACCTTC,CASSLYGLGYGYTF
TRBV28,TRBJ1-6,-,-,TGTGCCAGCAGCCCCCCGGGAAGGTCACCCCTCCACTTT,CASSPPGRSPLHF
TRBV3-1/TRBV3-2,TRBJ1-2,-,-,TGTGCCAGCAGCCAAGCTGGGACTGGAAACTATGGCTACACCTTC,CASSQAGTGNYGYTF
TRBV28,TRBJ2-2,once,-,TGTGCCACCCCGAAAGGATCGAACACCGGGGAGCTGTTTTTT,CATPKGSNTGELFF
TRBV28,TRBJ2-3,-,TRBD1,TGTGCCAGCAGTTCGGGACAGGGGCCTAGAGATACGCAGTATTTT,CASSSGQGPRDTQYF
TRBV5-6,TRBJ2-7,once,TRBD1,TGTGCCAGCAGCTGGGACAGGGGTCACGAGCAGTACTTC,CASSWDRGHEQYF
TRBV6-1,TRBJ2-7,-,TRBD1,TGTGCCAGCAGTGAAGCGGCAACAGGGGCATACGAGCAGTACTTC,CASSEAATGAYEQYF
TRBV6-6,TRBJ2-1,-,-,TGTGCCAGCAGTTACTCGATTTTCGAAAATGAGCAGTTCTTC,CASSYSIFENEQFF
TRBV9,TRBJ2-1,-,-,TGTGCCAGCACTGAAGGTAGCGGCCGAGATGAGCAGTTCTTC,CASTEGSGRDEQFF
TRBV30,TRBJ1-6,once,-,TGTGCCTGGAGTGAAGTTAGGGGGTCCCCCCTCCACTTT,CAWSEVRGSPLHF
TRBV7-2,TRBJ2-1,-,TRBD2,TGTGCCAGCAGCTTAGCTAGCGGGAGTGGCAATGAGCAGTTCTTC,CASSLASGSGNEQFF
TRBV28,TRBJ2-7,-,TRBD1,TGTGCCAGCAGTTTAGGGACAGGGGGTTTGAGTGAGCAGTACTTC,CASSLGTGGLSEQYF
TRBV9,TRBJ1-5,-,-,TGTGCCAGCAGTGAGCAAGGTCAGGGGCATCAGCCCCAGCATTTT,CASSEQGQGHQPQHF
TRBV28,TRBJ2-5,-,-,TGTGCCAGCAGTACCACCTACAAGTCCACAGGGAGGGAGACCCAGTACTTC,CASSTTYKSTGRETQYF
TRBV5-4,TRBJ2-3,-,TRBD2,TGTGCCAGCAGCCTAAGACTAGCGGGGGGCACAGATACGCAGTATTTT,CASSLRLAGGTDTQYF
TRBV5-4,TRBJ2-4,-,TRBD2,TGTGCCAGCAGCCACGGTGGCAGTAGCGGGAGTTACATTCAGTACTTC,CASSHGGSSGSYIQYF
TRBV29-1,TRBJ2-7,-,TRBD1,TGCAGCGTTGGACAGGGGTTCGCCTACGAGCAGTACTTC,CSVGQGFAYEQYF